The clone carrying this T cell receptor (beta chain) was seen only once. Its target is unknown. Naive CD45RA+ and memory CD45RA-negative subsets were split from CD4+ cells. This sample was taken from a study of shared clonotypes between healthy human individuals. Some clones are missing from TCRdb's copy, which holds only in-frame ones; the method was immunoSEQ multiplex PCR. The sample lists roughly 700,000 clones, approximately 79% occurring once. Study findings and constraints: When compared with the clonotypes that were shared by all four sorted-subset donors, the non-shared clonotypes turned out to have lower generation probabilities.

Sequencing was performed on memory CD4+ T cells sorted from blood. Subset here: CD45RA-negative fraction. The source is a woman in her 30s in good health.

The CDR3 protein is CASSLAKRGAGEQFF. In DNA, the CDR3 is TGTGCCAGCAGCTTGGCGAAGCGGGGGGCGGGCGAGCAGTTCTTC. The chain has TRBV5-4 and TRBJ2-1; 9 bases map to TRBD2. The V gene end was trimmed by 0 bases and the J gene end by 10 bases; junction bases not matched to a gene: 8. The CDR3 loop spans 15 amino acids. Germline values: CDR1 SGHNT, CDR2 YYREEE (reference sequence).